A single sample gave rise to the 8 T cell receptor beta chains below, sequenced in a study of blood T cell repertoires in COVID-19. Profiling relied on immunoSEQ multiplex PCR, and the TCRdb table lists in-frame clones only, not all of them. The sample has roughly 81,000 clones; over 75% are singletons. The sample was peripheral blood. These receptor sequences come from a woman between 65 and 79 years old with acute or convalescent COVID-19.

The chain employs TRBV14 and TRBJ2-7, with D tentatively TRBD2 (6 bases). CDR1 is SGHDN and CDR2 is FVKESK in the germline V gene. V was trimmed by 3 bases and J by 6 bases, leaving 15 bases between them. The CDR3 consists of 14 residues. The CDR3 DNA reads TGTGCCAGCAGCCATAGGTCCGGGAGTGGCGAGCAGTACTTC. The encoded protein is CASSHRSGSGEQYF.

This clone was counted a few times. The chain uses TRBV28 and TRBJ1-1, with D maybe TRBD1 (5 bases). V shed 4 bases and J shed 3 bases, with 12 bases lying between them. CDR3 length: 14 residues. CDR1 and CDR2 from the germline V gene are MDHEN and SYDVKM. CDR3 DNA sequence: TGTGCCAGCAGTTCGGCAGGGATCGACACTGAAGCTTTCTTT. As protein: CASSSAGIDTEAFF.

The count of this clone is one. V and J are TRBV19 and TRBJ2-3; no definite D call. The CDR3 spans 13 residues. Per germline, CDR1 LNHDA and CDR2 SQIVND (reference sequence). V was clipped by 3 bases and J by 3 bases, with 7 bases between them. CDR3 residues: CASSITVTDTQYF. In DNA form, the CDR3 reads TGTGCCAGTAGTATTACAGTAACAGATACGCAGTATTTT.

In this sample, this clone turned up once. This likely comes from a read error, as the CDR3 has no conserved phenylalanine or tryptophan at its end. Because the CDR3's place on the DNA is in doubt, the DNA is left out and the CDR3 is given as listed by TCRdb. The CDR3 reads CASSKEGVAEAFFGQGTRLTV. This chain connects TRBV21-1 to TRBJ1-1; the tabulated D call, TRBD1, remains unverified against the DNA. TRBV21-1 is labeled a pseudogene. The CDR3 sequence runs 21 residues, both termini included.

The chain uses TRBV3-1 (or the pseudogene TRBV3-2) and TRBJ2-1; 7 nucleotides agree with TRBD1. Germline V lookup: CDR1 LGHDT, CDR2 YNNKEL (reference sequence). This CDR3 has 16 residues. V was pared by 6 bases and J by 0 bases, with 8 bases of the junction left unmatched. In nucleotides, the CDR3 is TGTGCCAGCAGGCGCCGGACAGGTAGCTCCTACAATGAGCAGTTCTTC. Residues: CASRRRTGSSYNEQFF.

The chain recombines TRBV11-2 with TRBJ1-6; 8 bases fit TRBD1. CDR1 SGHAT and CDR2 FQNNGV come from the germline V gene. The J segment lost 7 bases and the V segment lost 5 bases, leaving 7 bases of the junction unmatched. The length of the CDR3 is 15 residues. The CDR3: CASSMDRAGNSPLHF. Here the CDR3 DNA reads TGTGCCAGCAGCATGGACAGGGCGGGAAATTCACCCCTCCACTTT.

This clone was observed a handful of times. Written as DNA, the CDR3 is TGTGCCATCAGTGAAGGAAGCGGGGGATACAATGAGCAGTTCTTC. Translation gives CAISEGSGGYNEQFF. This rearrangement joins TRBV10-3 to TRBJ2-1, with 8 bases matching TRBD2. V lost 3 bases to trimming and J lost 4 bases; unmatched junction nucleotides: 5. The CDR3 is 15 residues long. Germline V CDR1 and CDR2: ENHRY, SYGVKD.

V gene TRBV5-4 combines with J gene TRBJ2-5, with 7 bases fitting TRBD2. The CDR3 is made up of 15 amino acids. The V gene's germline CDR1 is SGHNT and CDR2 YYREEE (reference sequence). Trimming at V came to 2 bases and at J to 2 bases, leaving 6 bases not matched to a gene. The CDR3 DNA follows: TGTGCCAGCAGCTTTGTGGCGGGGGAGCAAGAGACCCAGTACTTC. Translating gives CASSFVAGEQETQYF. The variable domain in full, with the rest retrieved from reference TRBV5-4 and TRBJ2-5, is ETGVTQSPTHLIKTRGQQVTLRCSSQSGHNTVSWYQQALGQGPQFIFQYYREEENGRGNFPPRFSGLQFPNYSSELNVNALELDDSALYLCASSFVAGEQETQYFGPGTRLLVL.